What follows are 10 T cell receptor beta chains derived from one specimen sequenced in a study of PD-L1 blockade in urothelial cancer. This table comes from immunoSEQ multiplex PCR, and its TCRdb copy is limited to in-frame clones, with some not included. The sample yields about 69,000 clones, roughly 89% seen once. The sample in question was PBMCs, obtained around atezolizumab (anti-PD-L1) treatment. The receptors stem from a man aged 55 to 70 with urothelial cancer.

The rearrangement joins TRBV6-1 to TRBJ2-5; 11 bases agree with TRBD2. The germline gives CDR1 MNHNS, CDR2 SASEGT. The CDR3 length is 15 residues. V was pared by 7 bases and J by 2 bases, with 6 bases of the junction left unmatched. This CDR3 reads CASTAGTSGQETQYF. The CDR3 coding sequence is TGTGCCAGCACAGCCGGGACTAGCGGACAAGAGACCCAGTACTTC.

The V gene is TRBV10-3, the J gene TRBJ2-1; possibly TRBD2 for D (6 bases). The CDR3 extends over 14 amino acids. Germline V CDR1 and CDR2: ENHRY, SYGVKD. Trimming pared 4 bases from V and 5 bases from J, leaving 12 bases between. The CDR3 loop reads CAISGGTGNNEQFF. The DNA for the CDR3 is TGTGCCATCAGTGGGGGGACTGGAAACAATGAGCAGTTCTTC.

CDR3 in amino acids: CASSEAGTGPYEQYF. The CDR3 DNA is TGTGCCAGCAGCGAAGCCGGGACAGGCCCCTACGAGCAGTACTTC. The rearrangement joins TRBV7-2 to TRBJ2-7; TRBD1 agrees at 8 bases. Losses at the gene ends were 5 bases for V and 2 bases for J; bases not matched to a gene: 8. Germline V gives CDR1 SGHTA, CDR2 FQGNSA. The CDR3 is made up of 15 amino acids.

The chain combines TRBV29-1 with TRBJ1-2; 7 bases are shared with TRBD1. With 4 bases clipped from V and 8 bases from J, the junction kept 7 bases outside the gene matches. The CDR3 loop spans 12 amino acids. Per the germline V gene, CDR1 is SQVTM and CDR2 is ANQGSEA. This CDR3 is CSVGSGGRGYTF. The CDR3 bases are TGCAGCGTTGGGTCAGGGGGGCGAGGCTACACCTTC.

This sequence joins TRBV7-6 and TRBJ2-1; possibly TRBD2 for D (6 bases). V lost 1 base and J 9 bases, leaving 16 bases between the germline ends. The CDR3 length is 15 residues. Germline values: CDR1 SGHVS, CDR2 FNYEAQ. CDR3 nucleotides: TGTGCCAGCAGCTTAGTAGCGGACCCTGGTAGTGAGCAGTTCTTC. Its translation is CASSLVADPGSEQFF.

To note about this clone: One junction end disagrees with the germline gene, perhaps due to a read error. The chain recombines TRBV20-1 with TRBJ2-3; 7 bases fit TRBD1. CDR1 is DFQATT and CDR2 is SNEGSKA in the germline V gene (reference sequence). This CDR3 contains 11 residues. CDR3: CSARGGHTGVF. The CDR3 DNA reads as TGCAGTGCTAGGGGTGGGCATACAGGGGTTTTT.

The chain couples TRBV28 to TRBJ2-7, with 9 positions matching TRBD2. CDR3 length equals 13 residues. The ends lost 6 bases at V and 6 bases at J; junction bases unmatched: 6. Germline CDR1 and CDR2: MDHEN and SYDVKM. The CDR3 loop is CASRLAGSVEQYF. The CDR3, as DNA: TGTGCCAGCAGGCTAGCGGGATCGGTCGAGCAGTACTTC. Together with reference TRBV28 and TRBJ2-7, the CDR3 gives the full variable domain: DVKVTQSSRYLVKRTGEKVFLECVQDMDHENMFWYRQDPGLGLRLIYFSYDVKMKEKGDIPEGYSVSREKKERFSLILESASTNQTSMYLCASRLAGSVEQYFGPGTRLTVT.

This sequence joins TRBV19 and TRBJ1-5; D call uncertain. Germline values: CDR1 LNHDA, CDR2 SQIVND (reference sequence). There are 14 residues in the CDR3. Between the trimmed V and J ends, which lost 6 bases and 0 bases, there was a span of 9 bases. The CDR3 sequence is CASRGRYSNQPQHF. For the CDR3, the DNA is TGTGCCAGTAGGGGCAGGTATAGCAATCAGCCCCAGCATTTT. The whole variable domain, remainder taken from reference TRBV19 and TRBJ1-5, is DGGITQSPKYLFRKEGQNVTLSCEQNLNHDAMYWYRQDPGQGLRLIYYSQIVNDFQKGDIAEGYSVSREKKESFPLTVTSAQKNPTAFYLCASRGRYSNQPQHFGDGTRLSIL.

This clone was found once. This sequence joins TRBV2 and TRBJ2-1, with TRBD2 identical over 9 bases. The CDR3 runs to 15 residues. V lost 4 bases and J lost 8; bases outside the gene matches: 9. The germline V gene encodes CDR1 SNHLY and CDR2 FYNNEI. The CDR3 DNA is TGTGCCAGCAGTGCGGCGGGGGGGCCTGGTGATGAGCAGTTCTTC. Encoded protein: CASSAAGGPGDEQFF.

The CDR3 DNA reads as TGTGCCAGCAGTTTATCGGGGAGCAGGTACGGCTACACCTTC. Protein sequence: CASSLSGSRYGYTF. The chain joins TRBV28 to TRBJ1-2; unclear D gene. The CDR3 length is 14 residues. Germline lookup yields CDR1 MDHEN and CDR2 SYDVKM. V lost 1 base and J 8 bases, leaving 14 bases between the germline ends.